This T cell receptor (beta chain) came from a study of cytomegalovirus exposure and HLA in healthy donors. Points from the study as a whole: Analysis was performed later, and it showed HLA-associated TCR beta chains to be more clonally expanded than equally common others. For most TCR sequences rarity was the rule, although some public TCRs occurred in many donors. TCR beta sequences reportedly predicted most subjects' HLA-A and HLA-B alleles accurately. Later analysis suggested links between common viral pathogens and several top significant clusters.

The CDR3 extends over 14 amino acids. With V trimmed by 0 bases and J by 5 bases, 4 bases remained unmatched. Germline assignment: CDR1 SGHRS and CDR2 YFSETQ. The PCR was carried out with 60 Vbeta primers and 13 Jbeta primers. Assay used: immunoSEQ multiplex PCR; TCRdb lists only in-frame clones, some missing. The sample has about 120,000 clones, around 80% seen once. In the case of this clone: Its cognate antigen is unknown.

Sequencing used PBMCs. The source of this sequence is a young man in good health and CMV-seronegative. This chain uses TRBV5-1 with TRBJ2-7, with 8 bases matching TRBD1. The CDR3 loop reads CASSLGTGIHEQYV. CDR3 bases: TGCGCCAGCAGCTTGGGGACAGGGATCCACGAGCAGTACGTC.